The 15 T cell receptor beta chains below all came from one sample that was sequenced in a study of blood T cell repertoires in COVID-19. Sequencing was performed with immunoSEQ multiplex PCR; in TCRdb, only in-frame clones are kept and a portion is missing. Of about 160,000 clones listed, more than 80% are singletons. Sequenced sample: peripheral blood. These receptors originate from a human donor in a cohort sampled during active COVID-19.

In DNA form, the CDR3 reads TGTGCCAGCAGCCTACCCAGATCAGATACGCAGTATTTT. Translating it yields CASSLPRSDTQYF. The chain is built from TRBV14 and TRBJ2-3; D uncertain. V lost 4 bases to trimming and J lost 4 bases, with 9 bases between them. Germline V CDR1 and CDR2: SGHDN, FVKESK. The CDR3 length is 13 residues.

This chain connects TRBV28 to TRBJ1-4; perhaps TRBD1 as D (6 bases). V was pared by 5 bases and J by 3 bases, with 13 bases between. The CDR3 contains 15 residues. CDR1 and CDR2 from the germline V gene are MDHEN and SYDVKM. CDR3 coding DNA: TGTGCCAGCAGTAAAAACAGGGTCGCTAATGAAAAACTGTTTTTT. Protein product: CASSKNRVANEKLFF.

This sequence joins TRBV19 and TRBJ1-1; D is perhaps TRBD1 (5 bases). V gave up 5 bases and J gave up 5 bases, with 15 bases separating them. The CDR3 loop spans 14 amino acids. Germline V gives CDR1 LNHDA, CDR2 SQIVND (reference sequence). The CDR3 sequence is CASSSQATRTEAFF. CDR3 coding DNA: TGTGCCAGTAGTTCACAGGCCACGAGGACTGAAGCTTTCTTT.

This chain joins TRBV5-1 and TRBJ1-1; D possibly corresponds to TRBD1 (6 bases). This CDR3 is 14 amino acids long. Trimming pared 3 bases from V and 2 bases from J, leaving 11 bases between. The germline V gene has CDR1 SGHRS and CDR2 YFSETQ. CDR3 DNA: TGCGCCAGCAGCTCGGGACATCTTAACACTGAAGCTTTCTTT. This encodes CASSSGHLNTEAFF.

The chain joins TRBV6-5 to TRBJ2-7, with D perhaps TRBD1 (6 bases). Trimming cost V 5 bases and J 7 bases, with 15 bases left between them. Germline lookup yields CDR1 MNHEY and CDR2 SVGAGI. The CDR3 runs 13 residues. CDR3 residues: CASSPTGRLEQYF. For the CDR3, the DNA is TGTGCCAGCAGTCCCACAGGGCGCTTGGAGCAGTACTTC.

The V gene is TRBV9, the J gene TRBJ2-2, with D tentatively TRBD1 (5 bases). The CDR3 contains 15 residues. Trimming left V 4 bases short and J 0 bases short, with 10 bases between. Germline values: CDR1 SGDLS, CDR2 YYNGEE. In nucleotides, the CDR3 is TGTGCCAGCAGCCACCTGGACACGAACACCGGGGAGCTGTTTTTT. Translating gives CASSHLDTNTGELFF.

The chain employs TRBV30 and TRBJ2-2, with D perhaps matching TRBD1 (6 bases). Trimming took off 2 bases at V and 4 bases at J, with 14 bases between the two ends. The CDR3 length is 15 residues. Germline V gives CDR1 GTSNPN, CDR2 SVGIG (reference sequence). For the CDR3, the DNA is TGTGCCTGGAGTCCTGCCAGGGGACGCACCGGGGAGCTGTTTTTT. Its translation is CAWSPARGRTGELFF.

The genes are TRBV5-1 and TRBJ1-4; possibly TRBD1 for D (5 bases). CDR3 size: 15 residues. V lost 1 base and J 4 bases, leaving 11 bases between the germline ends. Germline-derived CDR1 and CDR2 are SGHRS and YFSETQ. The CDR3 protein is CASSLSGLNNEKLFF. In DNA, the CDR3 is TGCGCCAGCAGCTTGTCAGGGCTCAATAATGAAAAACTGTTTTTT.

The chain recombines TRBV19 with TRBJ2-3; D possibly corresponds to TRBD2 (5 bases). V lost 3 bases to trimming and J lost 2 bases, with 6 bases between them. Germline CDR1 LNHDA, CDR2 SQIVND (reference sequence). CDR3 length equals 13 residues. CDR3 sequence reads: CASSIRDTDTQYF. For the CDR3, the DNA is TGTGCCAGTAGTATTCGGGACACAGATACGCAGTATTTT.

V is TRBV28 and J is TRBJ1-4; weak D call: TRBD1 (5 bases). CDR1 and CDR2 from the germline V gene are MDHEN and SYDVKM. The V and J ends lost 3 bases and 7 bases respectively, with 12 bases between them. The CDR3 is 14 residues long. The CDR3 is CASSFYRWGEKLFF. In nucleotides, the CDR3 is TGTGCCAGCAGTTTCTACAGGTGGGGTGAAAAACTGTTTTTT.

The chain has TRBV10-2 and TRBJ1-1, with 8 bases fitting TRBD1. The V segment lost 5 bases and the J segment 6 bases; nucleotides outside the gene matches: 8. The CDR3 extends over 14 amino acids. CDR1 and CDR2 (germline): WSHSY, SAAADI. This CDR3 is CASSPRAGGSEAFF. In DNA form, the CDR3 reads TGCGCCAGCAGTCCCCGGGCAGGGGGCTCTGAAGCTTTCTTT.

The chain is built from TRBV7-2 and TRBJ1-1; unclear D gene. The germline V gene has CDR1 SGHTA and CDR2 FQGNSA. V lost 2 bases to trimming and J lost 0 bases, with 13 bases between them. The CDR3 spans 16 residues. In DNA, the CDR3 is TGTGCCAGCAGCTTAATGTTGCGACGGGTGAACACTGAAGCTTTCTTT. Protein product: CASSLMLRRVNTEAFF.

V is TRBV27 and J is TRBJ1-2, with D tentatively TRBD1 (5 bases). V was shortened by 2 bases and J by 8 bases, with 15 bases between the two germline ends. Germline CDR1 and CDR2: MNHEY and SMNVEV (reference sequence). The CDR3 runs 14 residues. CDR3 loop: CASSLNPGVRGYTF. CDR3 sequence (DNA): TGTGCCAGCAGTTTAAACCCGGGGGTCAGGGGCTACACCTTC.

CDR3 residues: CATSDGPLSSYEQYF. The CDR3 DNA reads as TGTGCCACCAGTGATGGGCCCCTTAGCTCCTACGAGCAGTACTTC. The chain couples TRBV24-1 to TRBJ2-7; the D is unclear. Trimming stripped 3 bases from V and 0 bases from J, with 11 bases between. The CDR3 runs to 15 residues. CDR1 and CDR2 from the germline V gene are KGHDR and SFDVKD.

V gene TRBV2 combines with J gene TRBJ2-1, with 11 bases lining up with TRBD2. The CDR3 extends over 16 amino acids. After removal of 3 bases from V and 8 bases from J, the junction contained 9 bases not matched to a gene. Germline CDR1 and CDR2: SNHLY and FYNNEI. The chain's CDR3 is CASSEFGSGRVYEQFF. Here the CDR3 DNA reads TGTGCCAGCAGTGAGTTCGGTAGCGGGAGGGTCTATGAGCAGTTCTTC.